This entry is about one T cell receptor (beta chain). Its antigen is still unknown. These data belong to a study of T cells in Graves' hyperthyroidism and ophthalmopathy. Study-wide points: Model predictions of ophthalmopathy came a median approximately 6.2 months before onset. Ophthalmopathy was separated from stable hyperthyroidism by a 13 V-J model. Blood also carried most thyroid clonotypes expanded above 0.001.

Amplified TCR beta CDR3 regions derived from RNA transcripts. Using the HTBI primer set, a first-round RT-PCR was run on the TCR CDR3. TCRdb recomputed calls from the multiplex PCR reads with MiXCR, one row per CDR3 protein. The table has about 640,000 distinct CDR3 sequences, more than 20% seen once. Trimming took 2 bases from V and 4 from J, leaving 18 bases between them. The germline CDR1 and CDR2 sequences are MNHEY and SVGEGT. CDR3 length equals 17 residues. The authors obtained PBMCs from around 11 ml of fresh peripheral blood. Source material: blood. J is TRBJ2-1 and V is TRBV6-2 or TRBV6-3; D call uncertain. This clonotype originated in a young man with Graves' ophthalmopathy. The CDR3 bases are TGTGCCAGCAGTTACCTTGTTACCCAAGAACATTACAATGAGCAGTTCTTC. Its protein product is CASSYLVTQEHYNEQFF.